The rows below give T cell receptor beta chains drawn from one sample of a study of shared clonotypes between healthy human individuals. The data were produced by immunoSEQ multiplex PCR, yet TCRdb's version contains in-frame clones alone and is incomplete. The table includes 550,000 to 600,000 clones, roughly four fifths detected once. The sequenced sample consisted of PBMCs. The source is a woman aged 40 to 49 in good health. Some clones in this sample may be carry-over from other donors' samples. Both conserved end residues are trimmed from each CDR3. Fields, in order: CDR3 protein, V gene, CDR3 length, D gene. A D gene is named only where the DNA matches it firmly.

cdr3_aa: ASSKDSASTDTQY
v_call: TRBV5-1
cdr3_length: 13
d_call: -

cdr3_aa: ASGLAGPNEQF
v_call: TRBV12-5
cdr3_length: 11
d_call: -

cdr3_aa: SVSVGTGRETQY
v_call: TRBV29-1
cdr3_length: 12
d_call: TRBD1

cdr3_aa: ASSLNLYGYT
v_call: TRBV7-8
cdr3_length: 10
d_call: -

cdr3_aa: ASSLEASGNTGELF
v_call: TRBV5-4
cdr3_length: 14
d_call: TRBD2

cdr3_aa: ASSSRDHNEQF
v_call: TRBV19
cdr3_length: 11
d_call: -

cdr3_aa: ASSSTPLSYEQY
v_call: TRBV5-1
cdr3_length: 12
d_call: -

cdr3_aa: ASSQDRPPYYEQY
v_call: TRBV4-1
cdr3_length: 13
d_call: -

cdr3_aa: ASSVVGSGGDEQF
v_call: TRBV9
cdr3_length: 13
d_call: TRBD1

cdr3_aa: ASSQGRTYTDTQY
v_call: TRBV14
cdr3_length: 13
d_call: -

cdr3_aa: ASSLVSGANVLT
v_call: TRBV27
cdr3_length: 12
d_call: -

cdr3_aa: ASRATSGSDGAKNIQY
v_call: TRBV5-1
cdr3_length: 16
d_call: TRBD2

cdr3_aa: ASSLDPQGEAF
v_call: TRBV7-2
cdr3_length: 11
d_call: -

cdr3_aa: ASSYSGGSGYT
v_call: TRBV7-3
cdr3_length: 11
d_call: TRBD1

cdr3_aa: ASSLGQGAYGYT
v_call: TRBV6-6
cdr3_length: 12
d_call: TRBD1

cdr3_aa: ASSPTGNYGYT
v_call: TRBV7-3
cdr3_length: 11
d_call: TRBD1

cdr3_aa: ATRDNGLKWAF
v_call: TRBV15
cdr3_length: 11
d_call: -

cdr3_aa: ASSSPSRDTQY
v_call: TRBV11-2
cdr3_length: 11
d_call: -

cdr3_aa: ASSVGPLEQY
v_call: TRBV28
cdr3_length: 10
d_call: -

cdr3_aa: AGSENLNTEAF
v_call: TRBV7-3
cdr3_length: 11
d_call: -

cdr3_aa: SARRVDTQY
v_call: TRBV20-1
cdr3_length: 9
d_call: -

cdr3_aa: ASSSTGFASTGELF
v_call: TRBV7-9
cdr3_length: 14
d_call: TRBD1

cdr3_aa: ASSDSSGRGEQY
v_call: TRBV5-1
cdr3_length: 12
d_call: TRBD2

cdr3_aa: ASSLPVRGSEAF
v_call: TRBV5-1
cdr3_length: 12
d_call: -

cdr3_aa: ASSQGEGGTIDTQY
v_call: TRBV4-2
cdr3_length: 14
d_call: -

cdr3_aa: ASSPGLAIGNTIY
v_call: TRBV28
cdr3_length: 13
d_call: -

cdr3_aa: SVPPRGRGGADTQY
v_call: TRBV29-1
cdr3_length: 14
d_call: -

cdr3_aa: SVGQGGNYGYT
v_call: TRBV29-1
cdr3_length: 11
d_call: TRBD1

cdr3_aa: AVQGTSGRGANTGELF
v_call: TRBV27
cdr3_length: 16
d_call: TRBD2